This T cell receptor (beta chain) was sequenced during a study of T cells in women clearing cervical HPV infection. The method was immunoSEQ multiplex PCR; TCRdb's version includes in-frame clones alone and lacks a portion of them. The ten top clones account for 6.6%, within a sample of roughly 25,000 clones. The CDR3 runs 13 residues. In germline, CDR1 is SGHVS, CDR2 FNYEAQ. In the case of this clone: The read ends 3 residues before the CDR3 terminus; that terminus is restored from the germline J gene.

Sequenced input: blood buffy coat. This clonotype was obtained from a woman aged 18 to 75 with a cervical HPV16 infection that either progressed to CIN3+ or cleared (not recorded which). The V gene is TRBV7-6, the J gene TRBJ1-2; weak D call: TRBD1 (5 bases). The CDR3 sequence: CASSTDRTYDYTF. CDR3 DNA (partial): TGTGCCAGCAGCACAGACAGAACCTACGAC.